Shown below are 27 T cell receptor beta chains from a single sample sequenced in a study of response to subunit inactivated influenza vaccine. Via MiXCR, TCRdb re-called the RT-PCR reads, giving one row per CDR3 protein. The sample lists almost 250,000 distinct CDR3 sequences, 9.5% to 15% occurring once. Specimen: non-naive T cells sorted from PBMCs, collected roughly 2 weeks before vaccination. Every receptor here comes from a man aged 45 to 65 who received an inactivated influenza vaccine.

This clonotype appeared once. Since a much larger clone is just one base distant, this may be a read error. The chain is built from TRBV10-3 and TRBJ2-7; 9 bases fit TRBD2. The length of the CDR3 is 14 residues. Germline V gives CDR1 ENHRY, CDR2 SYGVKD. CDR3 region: CATTSSGASYERYF. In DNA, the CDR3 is TGTGCCACGACCTCTAGCGGGGCCTCCTACGAGCGGTACTTC.

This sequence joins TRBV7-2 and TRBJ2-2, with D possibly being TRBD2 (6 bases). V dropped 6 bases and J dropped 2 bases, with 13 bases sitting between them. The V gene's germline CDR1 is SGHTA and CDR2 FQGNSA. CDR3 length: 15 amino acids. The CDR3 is CASRSGLLNTGELFF. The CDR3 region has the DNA TGTGCCAGCAGGTCGGGACTTCTAAACACCGGGGAGCTGTTTTTT.

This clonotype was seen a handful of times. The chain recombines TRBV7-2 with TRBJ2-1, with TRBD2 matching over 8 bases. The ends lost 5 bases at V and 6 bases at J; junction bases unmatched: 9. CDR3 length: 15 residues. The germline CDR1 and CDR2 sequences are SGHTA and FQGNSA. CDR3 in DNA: TGTGCCAGCAGCCCCGGGACTAGTGCTGCCAATGAGCAGTTCTTC. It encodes CASSPGTSAANEQFF.

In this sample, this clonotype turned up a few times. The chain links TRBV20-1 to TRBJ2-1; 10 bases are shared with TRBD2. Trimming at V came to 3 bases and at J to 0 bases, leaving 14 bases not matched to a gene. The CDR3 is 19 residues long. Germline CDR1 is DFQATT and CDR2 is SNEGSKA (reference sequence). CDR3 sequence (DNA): TGCAGTGCTAGTCACCTAGCGGGGGCCTCAGTCCGCTCCTACAATGAGCAGTTCTTC. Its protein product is CSASHLAGASVRSYNEQFF.

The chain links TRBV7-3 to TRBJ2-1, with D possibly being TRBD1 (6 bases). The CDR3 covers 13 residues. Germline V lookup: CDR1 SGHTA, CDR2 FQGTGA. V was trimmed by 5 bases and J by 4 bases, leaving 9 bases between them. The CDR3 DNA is TGTGCCAGCAGCAAAGACAGGTACAATGAGCAGTTCTTC. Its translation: CASSKDRYNEQFF.

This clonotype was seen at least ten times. The chain's CDR3 is CASSYRTGFQPQHF. The CDR3 DNA sequence: TGTGCCAGCAGTTACCGGACAGGGTTTCAGCCCCAGCATTTT. V gene TRBV6-2 or TRBV6-3 combines with J gene TRBJ1-5; 8 nucleotides match TRBD1. With V trimmed by 2 bases and J by 6 bases, 3 bases remained unmatched. Per the germline V gene, CDR1 is MNHEY and CDR2 is SVGEGT. The CDR3 spans 14 residues.

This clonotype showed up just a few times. The CDR3 spells CASSLVTQATTDQPQHF. The DNA for the CDR3 is TGTGCCAGCAGCTTAGTAACGCAGGCTACGACGGATCAGCCCCAGCATTTT. This chain uses TRBV7-8 with TRBJ1-5, with no clear D. CDR3 length: 17 residues. Germline V gene data show CDR1 as SGHVS and CDR2 as FQNEAQ. V lost 1 base and J 5 bases, leaving 18 bases between the germline ends.

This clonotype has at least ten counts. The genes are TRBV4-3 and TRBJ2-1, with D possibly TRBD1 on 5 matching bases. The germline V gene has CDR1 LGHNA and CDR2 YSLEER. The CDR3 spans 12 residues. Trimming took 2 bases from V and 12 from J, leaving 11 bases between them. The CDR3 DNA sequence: TGCGCCAGCAGCCAACAGGGAACGGGGCAGTTCTTC. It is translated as CASSQQGTGQFF.

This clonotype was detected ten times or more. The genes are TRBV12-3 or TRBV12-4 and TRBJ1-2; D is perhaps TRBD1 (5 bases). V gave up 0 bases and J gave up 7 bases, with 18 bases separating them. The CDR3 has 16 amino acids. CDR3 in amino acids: CASSLAVGAKFGGYTF. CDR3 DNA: TGTGCCAGCAGTTTAGCCGTCGGGGCCAAGTTCGGTGGCTACACCTTC.

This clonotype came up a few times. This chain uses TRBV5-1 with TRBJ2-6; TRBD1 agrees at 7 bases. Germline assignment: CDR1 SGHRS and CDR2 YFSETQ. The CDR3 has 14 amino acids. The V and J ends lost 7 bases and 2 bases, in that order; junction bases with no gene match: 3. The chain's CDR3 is CASQTGTGANVLTF. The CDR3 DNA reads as TGCGCCAGCCAGACAGGGACTGGGGCCAACGTCCTGACTTTC.

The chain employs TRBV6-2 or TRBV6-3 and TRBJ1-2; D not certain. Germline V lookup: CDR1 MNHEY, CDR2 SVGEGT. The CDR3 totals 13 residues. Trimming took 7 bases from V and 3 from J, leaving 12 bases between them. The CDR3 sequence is CASKGLMDYGYTF. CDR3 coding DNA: TGTGCCAGCAAAGGTCTGATGGACTATGGCTACACCTTC.

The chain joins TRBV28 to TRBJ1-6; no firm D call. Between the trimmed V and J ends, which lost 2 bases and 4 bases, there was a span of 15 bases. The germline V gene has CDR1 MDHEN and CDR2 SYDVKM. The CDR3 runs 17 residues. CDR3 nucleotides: TGTGCCAGCAGTTTAACACAGTCTCCAACGTATAATTCACCCCTCCACTTT. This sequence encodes CASSLTQSPTYNSPLHF.

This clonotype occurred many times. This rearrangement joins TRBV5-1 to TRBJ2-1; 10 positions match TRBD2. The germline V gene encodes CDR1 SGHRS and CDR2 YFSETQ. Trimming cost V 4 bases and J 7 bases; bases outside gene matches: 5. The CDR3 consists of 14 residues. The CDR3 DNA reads TGCGCCAGCAGCGATGCTAGCGGGAGTAATGAGCAGTTCTTC. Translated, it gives CASSDASGSNEQFF.

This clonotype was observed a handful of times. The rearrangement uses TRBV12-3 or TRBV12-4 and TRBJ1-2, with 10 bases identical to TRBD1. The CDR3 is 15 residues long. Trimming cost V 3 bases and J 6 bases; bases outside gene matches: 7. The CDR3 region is CASSFRTGGDNGYTF. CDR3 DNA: TGTGCCAGCAGTTTCCGGACAGGGGGTGACAATGGCTACACCTTC.

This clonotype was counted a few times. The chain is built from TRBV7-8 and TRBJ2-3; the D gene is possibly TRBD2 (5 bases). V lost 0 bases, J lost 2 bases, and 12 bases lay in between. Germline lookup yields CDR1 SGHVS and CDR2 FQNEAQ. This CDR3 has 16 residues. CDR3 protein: CASSLADPGITDTQYF. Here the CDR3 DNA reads TGTGCCAGCAGCTTAGCGGATCCGGGGATCACAGATACGCAGTATTTT.

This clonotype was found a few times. CDR3 in amino acids: CSARGTGGAYEQYF. CDR3 sequence (DNA): TGCAGTGCTAGGGGCACAGGGGGCGCGTACGAGCAGTACTTC. The chain combines TRBV20-1 with TRBJ2-7; 9 bases match TRBD1. CDR3 length equals 14 residues. CDR1 is DFQATT, CDR2 SNEGSKA, per germline (reference sequence). J gave up 4 bases and V 3 bases, and 7 bases lay outside the gene matches.

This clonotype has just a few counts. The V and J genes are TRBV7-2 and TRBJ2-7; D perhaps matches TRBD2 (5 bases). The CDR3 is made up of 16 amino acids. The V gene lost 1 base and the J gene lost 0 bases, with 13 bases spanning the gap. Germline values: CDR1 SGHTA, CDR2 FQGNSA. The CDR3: CASSLGGGYSSYEQYF. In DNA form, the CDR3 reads TGTGCCAGCAGCTTAGGTGGCGGGTACAGCTCCTACGAGCAGTACTTC. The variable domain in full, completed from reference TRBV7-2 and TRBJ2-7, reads GAGVSQSPSNKVTEKGKDVELRCDPISGHTALYWYRQSLGQGLEFLIYFQGNSAPDKSGLPSDRFSAERTGGSVSTLTIQRTQQEDSAVYLCASSLGGGYSSYEQYFGPGTRLTVT.

The CDR3 reads CSARSKETQYF. For the CDR3, the DNA is TGCAGTGCTAGATCCAAAGAGACCCAGTACTTC. This chain joins TRBV20-1 and TRBJ2-5, with no clear D. This CDR3 has 11 amino acids. Germline assignment: CDR1 DFQATT and CDR2 SNEGSKA (reference sequence). V shed 2 bases and J shed 3 bases, with 4 bases lying between them.

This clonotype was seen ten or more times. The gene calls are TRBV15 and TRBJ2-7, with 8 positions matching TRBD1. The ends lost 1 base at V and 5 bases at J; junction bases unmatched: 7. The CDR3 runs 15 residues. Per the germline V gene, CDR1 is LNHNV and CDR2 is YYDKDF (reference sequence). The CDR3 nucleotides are TGTGCCACCAGCAGAGCGACAGGGGTAAGGAACGAGCAGTACTTC. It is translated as CATSRATGVRNEQYF.

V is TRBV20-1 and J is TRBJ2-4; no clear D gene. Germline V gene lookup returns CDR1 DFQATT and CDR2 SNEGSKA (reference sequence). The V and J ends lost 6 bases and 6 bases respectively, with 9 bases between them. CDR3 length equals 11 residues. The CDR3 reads CSAIYGNIQYF. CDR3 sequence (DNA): TGCAGTGCCATATATGGAAACATTCAGTACTTC.

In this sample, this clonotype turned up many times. CDR3 region: CASSQGQGFGGEKLFF. The CDR3 nucleotides read TGCGCCAGCAGCCAAGGGCAAGGATTCGGGGGTGAAAAACTGTTTTTT. V and J are TRBV4-3 and TRBJ1-4, with a tentative D call TRBD1 (5 bases). The CDR3 totals 16 residues. Trimming took 1 base from V and 7 from J, leaving 16 bases between them. The germline V gene has CDR1 LGHNA and CDR2 YSLEER.

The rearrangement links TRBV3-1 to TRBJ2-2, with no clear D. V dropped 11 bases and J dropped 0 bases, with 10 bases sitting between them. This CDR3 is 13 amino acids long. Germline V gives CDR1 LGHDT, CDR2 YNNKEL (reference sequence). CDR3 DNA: TGTGCCGTCGACAACTCGAACACCGGGGAGCTGTTTTTT. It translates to CAVDNSNTGELFF.

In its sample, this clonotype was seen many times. CDR3 coding DNA: TGTGCCAGCAGCCAAAGGCCCCTAGCGGGAGCACACTACAATGAGCAGTTCTTC. As protein: CASSQRPLAGAHYNEQFF. V gene TRBV3-1 combines with J gene TRBJ2-1; TRBD2 matches at 10 bases. Germline CDR1 and CDR2: LGHDT and YNNKEL (reference sequence). V dropped 2 bases and J dropped 3; count of bases not matched to a gene: 10. The CDR3 sequence is 18 residues long.

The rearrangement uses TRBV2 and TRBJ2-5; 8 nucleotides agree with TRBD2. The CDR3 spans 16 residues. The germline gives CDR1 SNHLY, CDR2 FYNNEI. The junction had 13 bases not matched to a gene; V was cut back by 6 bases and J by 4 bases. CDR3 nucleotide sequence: TGTGCCAGCAGCGCCTGGACAGCGGGAGACGGAGAGACCCAGTACTTC. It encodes CASSAWTAGDGETQYF.

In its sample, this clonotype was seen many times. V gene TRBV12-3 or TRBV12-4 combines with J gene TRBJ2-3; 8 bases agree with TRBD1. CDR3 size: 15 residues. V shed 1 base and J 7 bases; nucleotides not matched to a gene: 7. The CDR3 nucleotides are TGTGCCAGCAGTTTAGGGACAGGGAGCTTGAATACGCAGTATTTT. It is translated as CASSLGTGSLNTQYF.

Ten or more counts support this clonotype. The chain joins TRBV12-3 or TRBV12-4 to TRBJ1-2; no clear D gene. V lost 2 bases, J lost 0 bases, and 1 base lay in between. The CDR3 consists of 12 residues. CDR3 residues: CASSLSNYGYTF. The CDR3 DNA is TGTGCCAGCAGTTTATCTAACTATGGCTACACCTTC.

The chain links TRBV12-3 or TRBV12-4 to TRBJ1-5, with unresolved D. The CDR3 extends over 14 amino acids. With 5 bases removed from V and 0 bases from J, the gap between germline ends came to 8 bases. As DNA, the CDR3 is TGTGCCAGCAGTACCGTGGGTAGCAATCAGCCCCAGCATTTT. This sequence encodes CASSTVGSNQPQHF.